Following are 8 T cell receptor beta chains from one sample sequenced in a study of T cell responses to AZD1222 COVID-19 vaccine. Produced via immunoSEQ multiplex PCR; TCRdb's table is partial and in-frame only. Of tens of thousands of clones in the sample, roughly 92% were seen once. The sample consisted of peripheral blood, taken on day 0 of AZD1222 vaccination. These receptors were taken from an adult in good health.

The chain has TRBV5-6 and TRBJ1-5; D is ambiguous. The CDR3 length is 12 residues. V lost 3 bases and J lost 7, with 8 bases in between. Germline CDR1 reads SGHDT; CDR2 reads YYEEEE. CDR3 residues: CASSSIGQPQHF. As DNA, the CDR3 is TGTGCCAGCAGCTCAATCGGGCAGCCCCAGCATTTT.

The rearrangement links TRBV3-1 (or the pseudogene TRBV3-2) to TRBJ1-1; D might be TRBD1 (5 bases). Germline CDR1 LGHDT, CDR2 YNNKEL (reference sequence). Deletions cut 4 bases from V and 1 base from J, with 10 bases between. The CDR3 is 14 amino acids. CDR3 amino acids: CASSPTAGNTEAFF. DNA of the CDR3: TGTGCCAGCAGCCCGACAGCCGGGAACACTGAAGCTTTCTTT.

This chain links TRBV30 with TRBJ2-5, with 12 nucleotides matching TRBD2. The CDR3 length is 14 residues. Germline V gene lookup returns CDR1 GTSNPN and CDR2 SVGIG (reference sequence). DNA for the CDR3: TGTGCTTGGGGCCTAGCGGGGGGGTTAGGGACCCAGTACTTC. This codes for CAWGLAGGLGTQYF.

The chain couples TRBV5-1 to TRBJ1-2, with D tentatively TRBD1 (6 bases). CDR3 length equals 17 residues. Between the trimmed V and J ends, which lost 0 bases and 5 bases, there was a span of 20 bases. From germline, CDR1 is SGHRS and CDR2 YFSETQ. The CDR3 here is CASSLGGSGQLLYGYTF. In DNA form, the CDR3 reads TGCGCCAGCAGCTTGGGGGGCTCGGGACAACTTCTATATGGCTACACCTTC.

This clone is judged hyperexpanded. This sequence joins TRBV9 and TRBJ2-2, with D possibly being TRBD1 or TRBD2 (5 bases each). Trimming removed 3 bases at V and 8 bases at J, with 17 bases between. This CDR3 is 15 amino acids long. Germline assignment: CDR1 SGDLS and CDR2 YYNGEE. Written as DNA, the CDR3 is TGTGCCAGCAGCGGTGTAGTGGGACCCCGGGGGGAGCTGTTTTTT. It encodes CASSGVVGPRGELFF.

J is TRBJ1-2 and V is TRBV3-1 (or the pseudogene TRBV3-2); the D is unclear. CDR1 and CDR2 (germline): LGHDT, YNNKEL (reference sequence). The V end lost 2 bases, the J end lost 5 bases, and 12 bases lay between the germline ends. There are 14 residues in the CDR3. The CDR3 sequence: CASSQLLARYGYTF. The CDR3 DNA reads TGTGCCAGCAGCCAACTTCTAGCCAGATATGGCTACACCTTC.

The gene calls are TRBV12-3 or TRBV12-4 and TRBJ1-2; TRBD1 might be the D (5 bases). This CDR3 region has 13 residues. V lost 1 base to trimming and J lost 7 bases, with 10 bases between them. CDR3 bases: TGTGCCAGCAGTTTAGGGGTAAGGGGTGGCTACACCTTC. It is translated as CASSLGVRGGYTF.

The chain uses TRBV9 and TRBJ2-2; D possibly uses TRBD1 or TRBD2 (5 bases each). V gave up 4 bases and J gave up 2 bases, with 21 bases separating them. Looked up from germline, CDR1 is SGDLS and CDR2 is YYNGEE. CDR3 length: 18 residues. CDR3 nucleotide sequence: TGTGCCAGCAGCCCGAGAGGGACCCCCAAGGTTAACACCGGGGAGCTGTTTTTT. Its protein is CASSPRGTPKVNTGELFF.